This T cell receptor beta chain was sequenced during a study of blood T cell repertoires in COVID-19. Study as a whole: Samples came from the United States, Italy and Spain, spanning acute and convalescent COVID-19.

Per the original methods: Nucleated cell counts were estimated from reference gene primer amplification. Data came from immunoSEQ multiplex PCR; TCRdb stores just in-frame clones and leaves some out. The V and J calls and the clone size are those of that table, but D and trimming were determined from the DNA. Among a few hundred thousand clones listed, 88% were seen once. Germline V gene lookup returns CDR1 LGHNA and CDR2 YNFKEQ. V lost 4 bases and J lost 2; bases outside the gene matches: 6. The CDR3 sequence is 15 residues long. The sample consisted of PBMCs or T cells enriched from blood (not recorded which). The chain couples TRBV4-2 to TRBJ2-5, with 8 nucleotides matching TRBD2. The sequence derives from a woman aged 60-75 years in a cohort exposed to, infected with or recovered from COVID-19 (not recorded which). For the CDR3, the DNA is TGTGCCAGCAGCCCACGGGGGGGGTCTCAAGAGACCCAGTACTTC. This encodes CASSPRGGSQETQYF.